The 15 T cell receptor beta chains below all came from one sample that was sequenced in a study of blood T cell repertoires in COVID-19. The protocol was immunoSEQ multiplex PCR, while the TCRdb copy is restricted to in-frame clones and leaves out a portion. The data contain 280,000 or so clones, 88% of them singletons. What was sequenced was peripheral blood. The receptor source for this set is a man younger than 35 with active or convalescent COVID-19.

The J gene is TRBJ1-2, the V gene TRBV4-3, with unresolved D. The length of the CDR3 is 15 residues. CDR1 is LGHNA and CDR2 is YSLEER in the germline V gene. Trimming stripped 5 bases from V and 2 bases from J, with 15 bases between. CDR3 sequence reads: CASSSDLDSNYGYTF. CDR3 in DNA: TGCGCCAGCAGCTCCGATCTGGACTCAAACTATGGCTACACCTTC.

The V call is TRBV11-2, the J call TRBJ1-6; D not resolved. Trimming took 0 bases from V and 11 from J, leaving 8 bases between them. The CDR3 totals 13 residues. Germline loops: CDR1 SGHAT, CDR2 FQNNGV. This chain's CDR3 is CASSLEAWPPLHF. The CDR3 coding sequence is TGTGCCAGCAGCTTAGAGGCCTGGCCACCCCTCCACTTT.

CDR3: CASSLVAPGTPLHF. In DNA, the CDR3 is TGTGCCAGCAGCTTAGTCGCGCCGGGGACACCCCTCCACTTT. The J gene is TRBJ1-6, the V gene TRBV7-9; no definite D call. Germline lookup yields CDR1 SEHNR and CDR2 FQNEAQ (reference sequence). The CDR3 loop spans 14 amino acids. V was cut by 1 base and J by 11 bases, with 12 bases left in between.

The chain carries TRBV5-6 and TRBJ2-4, with TRBD1 as a possible D gene (5 bases). The CDR3 contains 14 residues. The germline gives CDR1 SGHDT, CDR2 YYEEEE. The ends were cut back, 0 bases at V and 2 bases at J, with 6 bases in the middle. The CDR3 DNA sequence: TGTGCCAGCAGCTTGGAGGGGCCCAAAAACATTCAGTACTTC. Translation: CASSLEGPKNIQYF. Supplemented by reference TRBV5-6 and TRBJ2-4, the full variable domain reads DAGVTQSPTHLIKTRGQQVTLRCSPKSGHDTVSWYQQALGQGPQFIFQYYEEEERQRGNFPDRFSGHQFPNYSSELNVNALLLGDSALYLCASSLEGPKNIQYFGAGTRLSVL.

This clone appeared once. This rearrangement joins TRBV29-1 to TRBJ2-7; 7 bases align to TRBD1. The ends lost 4 bases at V and 7 bases at J; junction bases unmatched: 22. This CDR3 has 17 residues. Germline-derived CDR1 and CDR2 are SQVTM and ANQGSEA. CDR3 in DNA: TGCAGCGTTGCCGAAGGACAGGCCCCGCCAACCTACGGGGAGCAGTACTTC. It codes for CSVAEGQAPPTYGEQYF.

The rearrangement links TRBV5-1 to TRBJ1-6; D possibly corresponds to TRBD1 (5 bases). CDR3 length equals 14 residues. Trimming removed 4 bases at V and 10 bases at J, with 15 bases between. CDR1 is SGHRS, CDR2 YFSETQ, per germline. For the CDR3, the DNA is TGCGCCAGCAGCCCGGACTGGGGGGACTCACCCCTCCACTTT. It is translated as CASSPDWGDSPLHF. The whole variable domain, filled in from reference TRBV5-1 and TRBJ1-6, reads KAGVTQTPRYLIKTRGQQVTLSCSPISGHRSVSWYQQTPGQGLQFLFEYFSETQRNKGNFPGRFSGRQFSNSRSEMNVSTLELGDSALYLCASSPDWGDSPLHFGNGTRLTVT.

This clone was seen a few times. The CDR3 reads CASSPTGGGYGYTF. The CDR3 DNA sequence: TGTGCCAGCAGCCCCACGGGGGGTGGTTATGGCTACACCTTC. This chain links TRBV9 with TRBJ1-2; perhaps TRBD1 as D (5 bases). The germline V gene has CDR1 SGDLS and CDR2 YYNGEE. The V end lost 4 bases, the J end lost 5 bases, and 15 bases lay between the germline ends. The CDR3 consists of 14 residues. The complete variable domain, with remaining parts taken from reference TRBV9 and TRBJ1-2, reads DSGVTQTPKHLITATGQRVTLRCSPRSGDLSVYWYQQSLDQGLQFLIQYYNGEERAKGNILERFSAQQFPDLHSELNLSSLELGDSALYFCASSPTGGGYGYTFGSGTRLTVV.

CDR3 in DNA: TGTGCCACCCGGGGTTACAGCTCCTACGAGCAGTACTTC. Its protein product is CATRGYSSYEQYF. This chain connects TRBV27 to TRBJ2-7; TRBD2 might be the D (5 bases). Per germline, CDR1 MNHEY and CDR2 SMNVEV (reference sequence). This CDR3 is built from 13 residues. The V end lost 10 bases, the J end lost 0 bases, and 13 bases lay between the germline ends.

The chain is built from TRBV15 and TRBJ1-1, with unresolved D. This CDR3 is built from 13 residues. With 6 bases removed from V and 0 bases from J, the gap between germline ends came to 8 bases. Germline CDR1 is LNHNV and CDR2 is YYDKDF (reference sequence). CDR3 region: CATSGLMNTEAFF. DNA for the CDR3: TGTGCCACCAGTGGGCTAATGAACACTGAAGCTTTCTTT.

V usage is TRBV13 and J usage is TRBJ1-1; a possible D gene is TRBD1 (6 bases). Trimming removed 5 bases from V and 1 base from J, with 11 bases in between. CDR3 length equals 14 residues. CDR1 PRHDT and CDR2 FYEKMQ come from the germline V gene (reference sequence). DNA for the CDR3: TGTGCCAGCAGCCACAGGGTCGAGAACACTGAAGCTTTCTTT. Its protein is CASSHRVENTEAFF.

The genes are TRBV13 and TRBJ2-3; 8 nucleotides match TRBD1. The CDR3 consists of 14 residues. CDR1 PRHDT and CDR2 FYEKMQ come from the germline V gene (reference sequence). The V gene end was trimmed by 5 bases and the J gene end by 2 bases; junction bases not matched to a gene: 3. DNA of the CDR3: TGTGCCAGCAGCCGGACAGGGTTCACAGATACGCAGTATTTT. This sequence encodes CASSRTGFTDTQYF.

This sequence joins TRBV15 and TRBJ2-5; TRBD2 aligns across 13 bases. Per the germline V gene, CDR1 is LNHNV and CDR2 is YYDKDF (reference sequence). The CDR3 length is 18 residues. V dropped 1 base and J dropped 2; count of bases not matched to a gene: 7. CDR3 DNA: TGTGCCACCAGCAGAGGAGCCAGGGGACTAGCGGGACAAGAGACCCAGTACTTC. Its protein is CATSRGARGLAGQETQYF.

This clone was observed once. The genes are TRBV5-3 and TRBJ1-6; 8 positions agree with TRBD1. TRBV5-3 is recorded as an ORF, its role being uncertain. The ends lost 5 bases at V and 2 bases at J; junction bases unmatched: 9. The CDR3 loop spans 17 amino acids. CDR3 DNA sequence: TGTGCCAGAAGACCTCAGGGGGCGAAAACCTATAATTCACCCCTCCACTTT. Translation: CARRPQGAKTYNSPLHF.

The chain is built from TRBV12-3 or TRBV12-4 and TRBJ2-2; D perhaps matches TRBD1 (5 bases). There are 13 residues in the CDR3. V was clipped by 3 bases and J by 6 bases, with 8 bases between them. The CDR3 bases are TGTGCCAGCAGTTTGGGGCGTCCCGGGGAGCTGTTTTTT. Protein product: CASSLGRPGELFF.

The gene calls are TRBV6-6 and TRBJ2-3, with 12 nucleotides matching TRBD2. With V trimmed by 6 bases and J by 5 bases, 6 bases remained unmatched. CDR1 is MNHNY, CDR2 SVGAGI, per germline (reference sequence). The CDR3 loop spans 15 amino acids. CDR3 DNA: TGTGCCAGCAGCCCTAGCGGGGGGGCAGGAGATACGCAGTATTTT. As protein: CASSPSGGAGDTQYF.